A single sample is the source of the 26 T cell receptor beta chains below, sequenced in a study of blood T cell repertoires in COVID-19. Sequenced by immunoSEQ multiplex PCR; TCRdb stores in-frame clones only, minus some. The table records some 250,000 clones, roughly 86% of them present only once. Sequences were obtained from peripheral blood. The source of these receptors is a woman aged 70 to 79 with active or convalescent COVID-19.

This clone was recorded once. The chain uses TRBV7-6 and TRBJ1-2; 8 bases align to TRBD1. Germline-derived CDR1 and CDR2 are SGHVS and FNYEAQ. The CDR3 spans 13 residues. Losses at the gene ends were 6 bases for V and 4 bases for J; bases not matched to a gene: 4. CDR3 amino acids: CASSSGQGYGYTF. The CDR3 DNA follows: TGTGCCAGCAGTTCCGGACAGGGCTATGGCTACACCTTC.

The chain recombines TRBV20-1 with TRBJ2-5, with 7 bases lining up with TRBD1. The CDR3 extends over 14 amino acids. Trimming at V came to 3 bases and at J to 3 bases, leaving 7 bases not matched to a gene. Germline loops: CDR1 DFQATT, CDR2 SNEGSKA (reference sequence). The CDR3 region has the DNA TGCAGTGCTAGTAGCCTACAGGGGAAAGAGACCCAGTACTTC. As protein: CSASSLQGKETQYF.

The chain couples TRBV19 to TRBJ2-7, with D tentatively TRBD1 (6 bases). The CDR3 runs 13 residues. The germline gives CDR1 LNHDA, CDR2 SQIVND (reference sequence). V lost 5 bases, J lost 4 bases, and 12 bases lay in between. The CDR3 loop reads CASSFGQRYEQYF. In nucleotides, the CDR3 is TGTGCCAGTAGTTTTGGACAGCGATACGAGCAGTACTTC. Filled out from reference TRBV19 and TRBJ2-7, the complete variable domain reads DGGITQSPKYLFRKEGQNVTLSCEQNLNHDAMYWYRQDPGQGLRLIYYSQIVNDFQKGDIAEGYSVSREKKESFPLTVTSAQKNPTAFYLCASSFGQRYEQYFGPGTRLTVT.

The chain combines TRBV9 with TRBJ1-5; 8 positions match TRBD1. CDR3 length equals 19 residues. Per germline, CDR1 SGDLS and CDR2 YYNGEE. V was pared by 3 bases and J by 1 base, with 15 bases of the junction left unmatched. In DNA, the CDR3 is TGTGCCAGCAGCGAGGGTTCCGCGACAGGGGTTGGGAGCAATCAGCCCCAGCATTTT. Amino acids: CASSEGSATGVGSNQPQHF.

The genes are TRBV7-2 and TRBJ2-3; the D is unclear. Germline V lookup: CDR1 SGHTA, CDR2 FQGNSA. V was shortened by 1 base and J by 0 bases, with 11 bases between the two germline ends. This CDR3 contains 16 residues. CDR3 DNA: TGTGCCAGCAGCTTAGGCCCAGCTAGGAGCACAGATACGCAGTATTTT. Encoded protein: CASSLGPARSTDTQYF.

V usage is TRBV3-1 (or the pseudogene TRBV3-2) and J usage is TRBJ1-1, with 7 nucleotides matching TRBD1. V lost 2 bases to trimming and J lost 11 bases; unmatched junction nucleotides: 14. Germline loops: CDR1 LGHDT, CDR2 YNNKEL (reference sequence). The CDR3 length is 15 residues. CDR3 DNA: TGTGCCAGCAGCCAAAGGGGGCTCAGGCAGGTTTTGGCTTTCTTT. It specifies CASSQRGLRQVLAFF.

The chain links TRBV7-2 to TRBJ2-1; no definite D call. The CDR3 loop spans 13 amino acids. V shed 7 bases and J shed 6 bases, with 13 bases lying between them. From germline, CDR1 is SGHTA and CDR2 FQGNSA. The CDR3 sequence: CASNFNRVNEQFF. CDR3 nucleotide sequence: TGTGCCAGCAACTTCAATCGAGTCAATGAGCAGTTCTTC.

The chain combines TRBV12-3 or TRBV12-4 with TRBJ1-2, with D tentatively TRBD1 (5 bases). V lost 4 bases and J lost 8, with 14 bases in between. The CDR3 has 13 amino acids. The CDR3 protein is CASSSQSGRGYTF. CDR3 in DNA: TGTGCCAGCAGTTCCCAGTCAGGGAGGGGCTACACCTTC.

The V and J genes are TRBV2 and TRBJ2-7, with D perhaps matching TRBD2 (6 bases). V shed 4 bases and J shed 4 bases, with 14 bases lying between them. Looked up from germline, CDR1 is SNHLY and CDR2 is FYNNEI. This CDR3 region has 14 residues. The CDR3 DNA is TGTGCCAGCAGTGTTTTGCGGGGCTCATACGAGCAGTACTTC. It is translated as CASSVLRGSYEQYF. Combining the CDR3 with reference TRBV2 and TRBJ2-7 gives the whole variable domain EPEVTQTPSHQVTQMGQEVILRCVPISNHLYFYWYRQILGQKVEFLVSFYNNEISEKSEIFDDQFSVERPDGSNFTLKIRSTKLEDSAMYFCASSVLRGSYEQYFGPGTRLTVT.

The CDR3 loop reads CASSLEIRTGGEAFF. The CDR3, as DNA: TGTGCCAGCAGCTTAGAGATAAGGACAGGGGGTGAAGCTTTCTTT. The rearrangement links TRBV11-2 to TRBJ1-1; 10 positions match TRBD1. The CDR3 extends over 15 amino acids. V shed 0 bases, J shed 7 bases, and the junction held 5 bases outside the gene matches. Germline V lookup: CDR1 SGHAT, CDR2 FQNNGV.

The chain links TRBV4-1 to TRBJ1-2, with a tentative D call TRBD1 (6 bases). The V gene's germline CDR1 is MGHRA and CDR2 YSYEKL. CDR3 length equals 14 residues. V dropped 6 bases and J dropped 8 bases, with 19 bases sitting between them. For the CDR3, the DNA is TGCGCCAGCAGTCCCCCGACGGGGGGCCGGGGCTACACCTTC. This translates into CASSPPTGGRGYTF.

CDR3 protein: CASSDRQGRAQPQHF. In DNA, the CDR3 is TGTGCCAGTAGTGATAGACAGGGAAGGGCTCAGCCCCAGCATTTT. V and J are TRBV19 and TRBJ1-5; 7 bases line up with TRBD1. The germline V gene has CDR1 LNHDA and CDR2 SQIVND (reference sequence). J lost 6 bases, V lost 5 bases, and 10 bases had no gene match. The CDR3 has 15 residues.

The chain employs TRBV6-2 or TRBV6-3 and TRBJ1-2; 7 bases map to TRBD1. Germline V gene data show CDR1 as MNHEY and CDR2 as SVGEGT. The length of the CDR3 is 14 residues. The trim removed 6 bases at V and 8 bases at J, leaving 12 bases unmatched. The CDR3 bases are TGTGCCAGCAGGCCTTTCGGGACAGAGGGGGGCTACACCTTC. Encoded protein: CASRPFGTEGGYTF.

The chain employs TRBV24-1 and TRBJ1-5, with D possibly matching TRBD1 (5 bases). The CDR3 sequence is 14 residues long. The V end lost 9 bases, the J end lost 6 bases, and 17 bases lay between the germline ends. CDR1 is KGHDR and CDR2 is SFDVKD in the germline V gene. The CDR3 spells CATAAQGGGQPQHF. The CDR3 coding sequence is TGTGCCACCGCAGCTCAGGGAGGCGGTCAGCCCCAGCATTTT.

This chain joins TRBV3-1 (or the pseudogene TRBV3-2) and TRBJ1-6; D not resolved. This CDR3 region has 13 residues. CDR1 LGHDT and CDR2 YNNKEL come from the germline V gene (reference sequence). With 4 bases removed from V and 7 bases from J, the gap between germline ends came to 8 bases. This CDR3 is CASSPWENSPLHF. The CDR3 bases are TGTGCCAGCAGCCCGTGGGAGAATTCACCCCTCCACTTT.

V gene TRBV27 combines with J gene TRBJ1-1, with unresolved D. The ends were cut back, 5 bases at V and 1 base at J, with 11 bases in the middle. The CDR3 sequence is 14 residues long. In germline, CDR1 is MNHEY, CDR2 SMNVEV (reference sequence). CDR3 protein: CASSPSVANTEAFF. The CDR3 DNA reads as TGTGCCAGCAGTCCGTCGGTCGCGAACACTGAAGCTTTCTTT.

The V and J genes are TRBV6-4 and TRBJ1-1; D possibly corresponds to TRBD1 (5 bases). The CDR3 consists of 12 residues. V lost 8 bases and J lost 1, with 8 bases in between. The V gene's germline CDR1 is MRHNA and CDR2 SNTAGT. The CDR3, as DNA: TGTGCCAGCGATACAGGGAACACTGAAGCTTTCTTT. Its protein is CASDTGNTEAFF.

The chain employs TRBV6-2 or TRBV6-3 and TRBJ2-3; 8 bases map to TRBD2. Germline CDR1 is MNHEY and CDR2 is SVGEGT. The CDR3 has 19 residues. With V trimmed by 0 bases and J by 2 bases, 13 bases remained unmatched. The CDR3, as DNA: TGTGCCAGCAGTTACTCCACTAAAGTTAGCGGGGTGTCCACAGATACGCAGTATTTT. Translation gives CASSYSTKVSGVSTDTQYF.

The chain uses TRBV7-9 and TRBJ2-1; D ambiguous. This CDR3 has 12 residues. V was clipped by 5 bases and J by 6 bases, with 8 bases between them. The germline V gene encodes CDR1 SEHNR and CDR2 FQNEAQ (reference sequence). The CDR3 DNA follows: TGTGCCAGCAGCCAGAGGCGCAATGAGCAGTTCTTC. This codes for CASSQRRNEQFF.

This clone was seen just once. The chain links TRBV19 to TRBJ2-7, with D tentatively TRBD1 (6 bases). Germline CDR1 LNHDA, CDR2 SQIVND (reference sequence). Trimming took off 5 bases at V and 3 bases at J, with 20 bases between the two ends. The CDR3 runs to 16 residues. Here the CDR3 reads CASSPPPGQVVYEQYF. DNA for the CDR3: TGTGCCAGTAGTCCACCCCCGGGACAAGTAGTCTACGAGCAGTACTTC.

The V gene is TRBV19, the J gene TRBJ1-1; no firm D call. V was shortened by 3 bases and J by 4 bases, with 15 bases between the two germline ends. Germline V gene sequence: CDR1 LNHDA, CDR2 SQIVND (reference sequence). This CDR3 is 15 amino acids long. Written as DNA, the CDR3 is TGTGCCAGTAGTATGAAGGTAGGAACGGGCACTGAAGCTTTCTTT. This codes for CASSMKVGTGTEAFF.

V gene TRBV6-6 combines with J gene TRBJ1-5; unclear D gene. Germline CDR1 is MNHNY and CDR2 is SVGAGI (reference sequence). The CDR3 length is 14 residues. Trimming left V 2 bases short and J 1 base short, with 6 bases between. CDR3: CASSYAGSNQPQHF. As DNA, the CDR3 is TGTGCCAGCAGTTACGCGGGGAGCAATCAGCCCCAGCATTTT.

This chain links TRBV5-1 with TRBJ2-5, with 11 bases that match TRBD2. CDR3 length: 14 residues. CDR1 and CDR2 (germline): SGHRS, YFSETQ. V lost 4 bases and J lost 1; bases outside the gene matches: 0. The CDR3 loop reads CASSLAGGQETQYF. The CDR3 nucleotides read TGCGCCAGCAGCCTAGCGGGGGGCCAAGAGACCCAGTACTTC.

This chain joins TRBV4-2 and TRBJ1-1; 11 bases are a match to TRBD1. Germline V lookup: CDR1 LGHNA, CDR2 YNFKEQ. The CDR3 extends over 20 amino acids. V was clipped by 7 bases and J by 1 base; unmatched bases: 20. CDR3 loop: CASIRTWTGGGEVGNTEAFF. The DNA of the CDR3 is TGTGCCAGCATCCGAACATGGACAGGGGGCGGGGAAGTGGGGAACACTGAAGCTTTCTTT.

In DNA form, the CDR3 reads TGTGCCAGCTCACCAATCCTCTTCCCGACAGGGTCGGAGACCCAGTACTTC. Protein: CASSPILFPTGSETQYF. The chain couples TRBV18 to TRBJ2-5; TRBD1 matches at 7 bases. V lost 2 bases to trimming and J lost 5 bases; unmatched junction nucleotides: 14. This CDR3 is 17 amino acids long. Germline CDR1 is KGHSH and CDR2 is LQKENI.

The chain combines TRBV5-1 with TRBJ2-1, with 8 bases that match TRBD1. Germline loops: CDR1 SGHRS, CDR2 YFSETQ. After removal of 3 bases from V and 4 bases from J, the junction contained 12 bases not matched to a gene. The CDR3 runs 17 residues. The CDR3 DNA sequence: TGCGCCAGCAGCTCGTTACAGGGGGTCGACCTTTACAATGAGCAGTTCTTC. This encodes CASSSLQGVDLYNEQFF.